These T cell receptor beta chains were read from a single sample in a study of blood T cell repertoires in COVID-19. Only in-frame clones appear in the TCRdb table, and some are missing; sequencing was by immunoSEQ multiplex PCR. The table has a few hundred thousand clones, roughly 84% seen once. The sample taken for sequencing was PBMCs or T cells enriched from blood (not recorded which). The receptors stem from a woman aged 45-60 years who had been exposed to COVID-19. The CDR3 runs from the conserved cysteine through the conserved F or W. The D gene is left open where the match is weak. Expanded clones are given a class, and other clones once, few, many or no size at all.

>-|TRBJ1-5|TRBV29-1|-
CSVGQREDQPQHF
TGCAGCGTTGGGCAAAGGGAGGATCAGCCCCAGCATTTT
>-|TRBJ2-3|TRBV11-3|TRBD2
CASSTPTSGGTSTDTQYF
TGTGCCAGCAGCACCCCCACTAGCGGGGGGACAAGCACAGATACGCAGTATTTT
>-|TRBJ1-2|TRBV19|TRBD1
CASKLGTGYGYTF
TGTGCCAGTAAATTAGGGACAGGGTATGGCTACACCTTC
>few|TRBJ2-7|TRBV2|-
CASSVRGGGWEQYF
TGTGCCAGCAGTGTGCGAGGGGGGGGTTGGGAGCAGTACTTC
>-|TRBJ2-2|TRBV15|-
CATSRDIRGATGELFF
TGTGCCACCAGCAGAGATATAAGGGGCGCGACCGGGGAGCTGTTTTTT
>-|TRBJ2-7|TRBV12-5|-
CASGQPTGQGYEQYF
TGTGCTAGTGGTCAGCCGACAGGTCAAGGCTACGAGCAGTACTTC
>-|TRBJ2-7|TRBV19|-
CASSIGSGRAYEQYF
TGTGCCAGTAGTATAGGGAGCGGTCGGGCCTACGAGCAGTACTTC
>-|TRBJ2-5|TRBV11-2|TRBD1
CASSSGTGVQETQYF
TGTGCCAGCAGCTCCGGGACAGGGGTCCAAGAGACCCAGTACTTC
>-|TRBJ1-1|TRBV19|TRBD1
CASTGTGVTEAFF
TGTGCCAGCACCGGGACAGGGGTCACTGAAGCTTTCTTT
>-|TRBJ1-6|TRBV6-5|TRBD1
CASRGTVNSPLHF
TGTGCCAGCAGGGGGACAGTAAATTCACCCCTCCACTTT
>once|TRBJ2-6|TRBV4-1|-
CASSQDEAGANVLTF
TGCGCCAGCAGCCAAGATGAGGCTGGGGCCAACGTCCTGACTTTC
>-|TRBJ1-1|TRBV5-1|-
CASSLGFLGSSFAMATEAFF
TGCGCCAGCAGCTTGGGTTTTCTGGGGAGCAGCTTCGCAATGGCCACTGAAGCTTTCTTT
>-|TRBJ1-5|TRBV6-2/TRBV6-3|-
CASSSAGIGQPQHF
TGTGCCAGCAGTTCTGCGGGGATAGGCCAGCCCCAGCATTTT
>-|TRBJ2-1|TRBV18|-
CASSPGLGVNEQFF
TGTGCCAGCTCTCCGGGACTGGGGGTAAATGAGCAGTTCTTC
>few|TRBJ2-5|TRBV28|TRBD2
CASSFRRGSGGPQETQYF
TGTGCCAGCAGTTTCAGGAGGGGGAGCGGGGGGCCGCAAGAGACCCAGTACTTC
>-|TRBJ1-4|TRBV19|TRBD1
CASRPSRDSPAFNEKLFF
TGTGCCAGTAGACCATCCCGGGACAGCCCAGCCTTTAATGAAAAACTGTTTTTT
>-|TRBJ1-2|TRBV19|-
CASKGEDYGYTF
TGTGCCAGTAAAGGGGAGGACTATGGCTACACCTTC
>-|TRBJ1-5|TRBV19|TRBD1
CASSKGQTNQPQHF
TGTGCCAGTAGTAAGGGACAGACCAATCAGCCCCAGCATTTT
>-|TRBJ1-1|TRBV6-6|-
CASSYRAGNTEAFF
TGTGCCAGCAGTTACAGAGCGGGCAACACTGAAGCTTTCTTT
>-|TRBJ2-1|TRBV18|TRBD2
CASSPGGGVNEQFF
TGTGCCAGCTCACCAGGCGGGGGAGTCAATGAGCAGTTCTTC
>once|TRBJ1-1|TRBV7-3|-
CASSLTGGNTEAFF
TGTGCCAGCAGCTTAACGGGAGGGAACACTGAAGCTTTCTTT
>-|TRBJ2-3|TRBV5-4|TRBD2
CASSPTSGVFTDTQYF
TGTGCCAGCAGCCCCACTAGCGGGGTTTTCACAGATACGCAGTATTTT
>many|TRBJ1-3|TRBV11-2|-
CASSLIRGGNTIYF
TGTGCCAGCAGCTTAATCCGGGGTGGAAACACCATATATTTT
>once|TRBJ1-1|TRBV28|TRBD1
CASSLGQGADAFF
TGTGCCAGCAGTTTGGGACAGGGGGCCGATGCTTTCTTT
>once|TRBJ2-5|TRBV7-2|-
CASSLARGGRFLETQYF
TGTGCCAGCAGCTTAGCGCGCGGGGGCCGGTTCTTGGAGACCCAGTACTTC
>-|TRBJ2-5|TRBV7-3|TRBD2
CASSPGGAVETQYF
TGTGCCAGCAGCCCCGGGGGGGCCGTTGAGACCCAGTACTTC
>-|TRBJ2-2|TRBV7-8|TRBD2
CASSLWLAGGPKNTGELFF
TGTGCCAGCAGCTTATGGCTAGCGGGGGGGCCGAAGAACACCGGGGAGCTGTTTTTT
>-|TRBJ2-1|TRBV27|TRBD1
CASSLRTGEHNEQFF
TGTGCCAGCAGTCTTCGGACAGGAGAACACAATGAGCAGTTCTTC
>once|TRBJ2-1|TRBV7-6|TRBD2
CASSKLAGGTEQFF
TGTGCCAGCTCTAAACTAGCGGGGGGGACTGAGCAGTTCTTC
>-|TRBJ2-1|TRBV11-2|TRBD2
CASSLTSGAGEQFF
TGTGCCAGCAGCTTGACTAGCGGGGCGGGTGAGCAGTTCTTC
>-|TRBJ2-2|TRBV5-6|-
CASSTPGHPNTGELFF
TGTGCCAGCAGCACTCCCGGACACCCGAACACCGGGGAGCTGTTTTTT
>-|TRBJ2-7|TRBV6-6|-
CASSPTSTYEQYF
TGTGCCAGCAGTCCCACTAGCACCTACGAGCAGTACTTC
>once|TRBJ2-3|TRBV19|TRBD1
CASVNTGEITDTQYF
TGTGCCAGTGTAAATACAGGGGAGATCACAGATACGCAGTATTTT
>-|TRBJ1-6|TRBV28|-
CASSLAGKQNSPLHF
TGTGCCAGCAGTTTGGCAGGAAAGCAAAATTCACCCCTCCACTTT
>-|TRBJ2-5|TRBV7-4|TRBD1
CASSSTGDPQETQYF
TGTGCCAGCAGCTCGACAGGGGACCCCCAAGAGACCCAGTACTTC
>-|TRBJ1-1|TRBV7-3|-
CASRQTANTEAFF
TGTGCCAGCAGGCAGACAGCGAACACTGAAGCTTTCTTT
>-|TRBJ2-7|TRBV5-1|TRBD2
CASSQSLAGGPSEQYF
TGCGCCAGCAGCCAATCTCTAGCGGGGGGGCCATCCGAGCAGTACTTC
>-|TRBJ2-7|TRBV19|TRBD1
CASSPRDRGHLGYEQYF
TGTGCCAGTAGTCCAAGAGACAGGGGGCATTTGGGATACGAGCAGTACTTC
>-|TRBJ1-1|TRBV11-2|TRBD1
CASSLGQGFGAEAFF
TGTGCCAGCAGCTTGGGACAGGGGTTTGGGGCTGAAGCTTTCTTT
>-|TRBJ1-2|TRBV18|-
CASSPEQGSDGYTF
TGTGCCAGCTCACCCGAACAGGGTAGCGATGGCTACACCTTC
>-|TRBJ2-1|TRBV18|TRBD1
CASSATGGGSGSYNEQFF
TGTGCCAGCTCAGCGACAGGGGGAGGTAGCGGTTCCTACAATGAGCAGTTCTTC
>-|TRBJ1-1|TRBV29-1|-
CSVNRTPQTEAFF
TGCAGCGTTAACAGGACACCACAAACTGAAGCTTTCTTT
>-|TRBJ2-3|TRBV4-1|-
CASSQDLGADTQYF
TGCGCCAGCAGCCAAGATTTGGGAGCAGATACGCAGTATTTT
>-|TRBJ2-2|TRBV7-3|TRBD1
CASSADRDAGELFF
TGTGCCAGCAGTGCGGACAGGGACGCCGGGGAGCTGTTTTTT
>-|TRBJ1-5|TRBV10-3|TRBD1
CAISESGGGDQPQHF
TGTGCCATCAGTGAGTCAGGAGGGGGCGATCAGCCCCAGCATTTT
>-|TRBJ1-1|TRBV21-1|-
CASSKGHEAFF
TGTGCCAGCAGCAAAGGGCATGAAGCTTTCTTT
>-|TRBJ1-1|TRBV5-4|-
CASSPHGVDTEAFF
TGTGCCAGCAGCCCCCACGGGGTGGACACTGAAGCTTTCTTT
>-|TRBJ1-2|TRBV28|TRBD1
CASSLSWTGALYGYTF
TGTGCCAGCAGTTTATCGTGGACAGGAGCTCTCTATGGCTACACCTTC
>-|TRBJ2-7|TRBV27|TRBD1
CASSFNAMTGIGEQYF
TGTGCCAGCAGTTTTAACGCTATGACAGGGATAGGCGAGCAGTACTTC
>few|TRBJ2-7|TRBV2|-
CASSGRVPPYEQYF
TGTGCCAGCAGTGGGAGGGTTCCACCCTACGAGCAGTACTTC
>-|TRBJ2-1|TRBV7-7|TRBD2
CASSRGLAGNNEQFF
TGTGCCAGCAGCAGGGGACTAGCGGGGAACAATGAGCAGTTCTTC
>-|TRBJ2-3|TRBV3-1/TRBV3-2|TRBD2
CASSHAAGGSTDTQYF
TGTGCCAGCAGCCATGCTGCGGGGGGGAGCACAGATACGCAGTATTTT
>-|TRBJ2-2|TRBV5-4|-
CASSPSLGATGELFF
TGTGCCAGCAGCCCGAGCCTGGGGGCCACCGGGGAGCTGTTTTTT
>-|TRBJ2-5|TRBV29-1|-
CSVEEGDRVDF
TGCAGCGTTGAGGAGGGAGACAGGGTCGACTTC